One TCR beta chain is described in this entry. This clonotype was recorded once. Its antigen remains undetermined. Being one base from a much bigger clone, this may be a read error. The entry originates in a study of T cell repertoires in cytomegalovirus infection (dated by TCRdb to between 2018 and 2020). In the study overall: Recently identified HLA-C-restricted CMV epitopes, whose presentation resists viral immunomodulation, were targeted by peptide stimulations together with well-studied HLA-B-restricted epitopes. Donor HLA type was relevant to the analysis, because carriage of CMV infection together with the matching HLA type was indicated by public TCR beta signatures.

General findings and caveats noted by the study authors: Cumulative frequency of public TCR beta family members discriminated carriers of CMV infection plus the relevant HLA type in this cohort and an independent 352-donor cohort. The ex vivo response was dominated by HLA-C-restricted CMV-specific TCR beta clonotypes, which also provided the single most frequent clonotype in two of eight donors.

The sample's treatment or condition label is to be understood as: in vitro stimulation with specific CMV peptide epitopes to enrich CMV-specific T cells. Sequences MNHNS (CDR1) and SASEGT (CDR2) are obtained from the germline V gene. The CDR3 sequence holds 12 residues, the cysteine and phenylalanine included. Here the CDR3 DNA is all that survives: 36 bases in frame from base 1. TCRdb shows the sequencer as Illumina HiSeq 1500. Using fastp trimming at Q25 and MiXCR clonotype assembly, TCRdb reanalyzed the public sequencing data and kept in-frame beta chains. CDR3 protein duplicates are merged, each entry listing the most common genes and DNA. The sample contains some 920,000 distinct CDR3 sequences, roughly 30% of them found a single time. Together, the top ten hold 11% to 15% of the sample.

The chain is encoded by TRBV6-1 joined to TRBJ1-2, with the D gene call left open. The TCR sequence derives from a human donor in good health (CMV status not recorded). Some clones in this sample may be carry-over from other donors' samples. The sample was cultured CD8+ T cells from PBMCs, taken from culture after CMV antigen stimulation. The CDR3 protein: CASSESPEEVDF. The DNA sequence is given as TGTGCCAGCAGTGAATCTCCGGAGGAGGTCGACTTC.